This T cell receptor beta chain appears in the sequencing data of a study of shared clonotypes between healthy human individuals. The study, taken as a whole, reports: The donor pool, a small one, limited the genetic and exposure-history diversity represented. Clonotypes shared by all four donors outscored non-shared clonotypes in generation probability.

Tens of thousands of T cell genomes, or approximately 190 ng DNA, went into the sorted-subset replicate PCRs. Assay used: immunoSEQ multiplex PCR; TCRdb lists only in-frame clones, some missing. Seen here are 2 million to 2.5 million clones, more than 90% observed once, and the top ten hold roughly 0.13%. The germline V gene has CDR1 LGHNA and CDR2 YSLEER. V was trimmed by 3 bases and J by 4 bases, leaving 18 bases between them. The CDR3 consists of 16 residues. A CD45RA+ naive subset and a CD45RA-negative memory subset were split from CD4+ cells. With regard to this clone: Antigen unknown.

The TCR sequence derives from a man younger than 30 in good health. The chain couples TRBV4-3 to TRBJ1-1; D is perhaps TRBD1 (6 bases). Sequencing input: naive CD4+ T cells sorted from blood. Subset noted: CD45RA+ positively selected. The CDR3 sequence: CASSQSLGGSSTEAFF. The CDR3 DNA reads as TGCGCCAGCAGCCAGAGTTTGGGGGGCTCGAGCACTGAAGCTTTCTTT.